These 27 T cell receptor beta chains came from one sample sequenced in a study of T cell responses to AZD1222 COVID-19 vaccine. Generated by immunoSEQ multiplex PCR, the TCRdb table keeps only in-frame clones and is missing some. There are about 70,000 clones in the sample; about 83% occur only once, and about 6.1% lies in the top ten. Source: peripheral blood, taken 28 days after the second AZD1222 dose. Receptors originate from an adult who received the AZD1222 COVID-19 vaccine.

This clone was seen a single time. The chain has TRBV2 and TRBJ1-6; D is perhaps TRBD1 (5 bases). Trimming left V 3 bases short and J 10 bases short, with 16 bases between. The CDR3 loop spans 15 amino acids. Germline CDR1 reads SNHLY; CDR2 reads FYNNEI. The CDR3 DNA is TGTGCCAGCAGTGAGAAGGGGACTGGATGGTCACCCCTCCACTTT. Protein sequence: CASSEKGTGWSPLHF.

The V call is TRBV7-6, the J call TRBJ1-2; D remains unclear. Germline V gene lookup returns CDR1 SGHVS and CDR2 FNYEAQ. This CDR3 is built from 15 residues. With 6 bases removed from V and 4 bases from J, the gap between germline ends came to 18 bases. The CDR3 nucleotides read TGTGCCAGCAGTTCCAGATATGGACTCCTCTATGGCTACACCTTC. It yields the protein CASSSRYGLLYGYTF.

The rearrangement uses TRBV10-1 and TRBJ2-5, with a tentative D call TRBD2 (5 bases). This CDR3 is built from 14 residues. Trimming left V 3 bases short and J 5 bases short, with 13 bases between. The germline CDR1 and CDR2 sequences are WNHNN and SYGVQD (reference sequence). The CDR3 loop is CASSDPGSTETQYF. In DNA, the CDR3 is TGCGCCAGCAGTGACCCGGGATCCACGGAGACCCAGTACTTC.

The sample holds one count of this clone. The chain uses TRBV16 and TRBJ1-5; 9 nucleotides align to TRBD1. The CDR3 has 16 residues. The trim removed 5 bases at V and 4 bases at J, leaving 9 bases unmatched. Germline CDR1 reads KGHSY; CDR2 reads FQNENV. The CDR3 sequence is CASSEISGTGNQPQHF. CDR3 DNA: TGTGCCAGCAGCGAAATCTCCGGGACAGGGAATCAGCCCCAGCATTTT. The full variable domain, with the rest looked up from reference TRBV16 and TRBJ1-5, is GEEVAQTPKHLVRGEGQKAKLYCAPIKGHSYVFWYQQVLKNEFKFLISFQNENVFDETGMPKERFSAKCLPNSPCSLEIQATKLEDSAVYFCASSEISGTGNQPQHFGDGTRLSIL.

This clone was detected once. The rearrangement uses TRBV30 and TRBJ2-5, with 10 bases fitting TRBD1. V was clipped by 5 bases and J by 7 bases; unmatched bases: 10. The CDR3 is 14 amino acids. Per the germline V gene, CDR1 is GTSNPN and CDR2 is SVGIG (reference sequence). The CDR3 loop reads CAWDRDRGSGTQYF. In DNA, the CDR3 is TGTGCCTGGGATAGGGACAGGGGATCGGGGACCCAGTACTTC.

CDR3 sequence: CASRSKGVEKLFF. CDR3 nucleotide sequence: TGTGCCAGCAGATCCAAGGGTGTTGAAAAACTGTTTTTT. The chain joins TRBV5-8 to TRBJ1-4; D gene unclear. The CDR3 sequence is 13 residues long. Germline V CDR1 and CDR2: SGHTS, YDEGEE. The V and J ends lost 5 bases and 7 bases respectively, with 12 bases between them.

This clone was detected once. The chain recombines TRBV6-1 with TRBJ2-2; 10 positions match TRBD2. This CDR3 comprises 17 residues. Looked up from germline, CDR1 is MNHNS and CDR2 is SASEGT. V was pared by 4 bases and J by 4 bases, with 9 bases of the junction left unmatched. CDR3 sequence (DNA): TGTGCCAGCAGTGCGCAGCTAGCGGGGGACAGCACCGGGGAGCTGTTTTTT. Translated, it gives CASSAQLAGDSTGELFF.

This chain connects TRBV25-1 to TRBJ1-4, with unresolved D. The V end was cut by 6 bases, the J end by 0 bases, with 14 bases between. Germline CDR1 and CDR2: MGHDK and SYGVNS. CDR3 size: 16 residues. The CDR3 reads CASSHPQGATNEKLFF. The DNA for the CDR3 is TGTGCCAGCAGCCACCCCCAAGGTGCAACTAATGAAAAACTGTTTTTT.

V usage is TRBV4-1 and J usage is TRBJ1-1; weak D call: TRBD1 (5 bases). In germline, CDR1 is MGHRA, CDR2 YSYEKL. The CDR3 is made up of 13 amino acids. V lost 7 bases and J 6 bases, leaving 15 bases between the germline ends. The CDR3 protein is CASKKDGGPEAFF. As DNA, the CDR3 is TGCGCCAGCAAAAAAGACGGGGGACCTGAAGCTTTCTTT.

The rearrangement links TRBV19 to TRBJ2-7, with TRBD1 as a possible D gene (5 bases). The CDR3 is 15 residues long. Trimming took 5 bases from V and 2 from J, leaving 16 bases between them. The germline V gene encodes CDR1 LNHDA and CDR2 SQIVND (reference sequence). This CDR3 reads CASSAQGDSTYEQYF. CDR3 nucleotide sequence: TGTGCCAGTAGTGCGCAGGGCGACAGCACCTACGAGCAGTACTTC.

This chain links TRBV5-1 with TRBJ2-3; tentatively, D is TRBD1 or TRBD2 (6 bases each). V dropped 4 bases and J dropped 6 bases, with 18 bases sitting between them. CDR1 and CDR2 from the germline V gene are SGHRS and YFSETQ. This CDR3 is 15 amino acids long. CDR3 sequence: CASSPNWGAEDTQYF. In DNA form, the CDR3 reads TGCGCCAGCAGCCCCAACTGGGGGGCTGAGGATACGCAGTATTTT.

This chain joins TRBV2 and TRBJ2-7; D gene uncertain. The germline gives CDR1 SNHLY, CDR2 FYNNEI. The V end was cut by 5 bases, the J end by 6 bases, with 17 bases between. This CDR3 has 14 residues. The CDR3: CASSLSGGHSEQYF. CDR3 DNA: TGTGCCAGCAGTCTCTCGGGCGGCCACAGCGAGCAGTACTTC.

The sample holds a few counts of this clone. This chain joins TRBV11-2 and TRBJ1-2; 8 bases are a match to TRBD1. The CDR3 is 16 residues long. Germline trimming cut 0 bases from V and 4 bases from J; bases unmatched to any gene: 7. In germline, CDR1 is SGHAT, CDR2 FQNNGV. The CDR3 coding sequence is TGTGCCAGCAGCTTAGACGCCGGGACAGGACCCTATGGCTACACCTTC. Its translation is CASSLDAGTGPYGYTF.

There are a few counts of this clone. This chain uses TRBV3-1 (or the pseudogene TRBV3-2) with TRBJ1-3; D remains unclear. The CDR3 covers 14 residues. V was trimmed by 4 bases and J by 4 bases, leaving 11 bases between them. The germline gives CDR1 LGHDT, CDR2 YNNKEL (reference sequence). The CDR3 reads CASSPYLGGNTIYF. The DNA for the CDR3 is TGTGCCAGCAGCCCTTACCTAGGGGGAAACACCATATATTTT.

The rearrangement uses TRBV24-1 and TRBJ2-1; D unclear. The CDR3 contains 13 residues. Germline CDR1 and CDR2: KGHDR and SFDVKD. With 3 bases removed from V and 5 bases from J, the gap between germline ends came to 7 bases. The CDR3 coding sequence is TGTGCCACCAGTGATGTGCACAACAATGAGCAGTTCTTC. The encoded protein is CATSDVHNNEQFF.

Written as DNA, the CDR3 is TGTGCCACGCAGGCCAGACAGGGTAGAATTAGGACCGGGGAGCTGTTTTTT. Protein product: CATQARQGRIRTGELFF. The rearrangement joins TRBV10-3 to TRBJ2-2; TRBD1 aligns across 7 bases. V gave up 10 bases and J gave up 5 bases; unmatched junction bases: 19. This CDR3 has 17 amino acids. Germline lookup yields CDR1 ENHRY and CDR2 SYGVKD.

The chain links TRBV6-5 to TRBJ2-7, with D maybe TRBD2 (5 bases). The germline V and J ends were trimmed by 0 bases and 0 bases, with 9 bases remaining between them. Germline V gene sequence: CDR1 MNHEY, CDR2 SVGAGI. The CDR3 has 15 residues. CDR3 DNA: TGTGCCAGCAGTTACTCGCCGGGAATCTCCTACGAGCAGTACTTC. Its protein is CASSYSPGISYEQYF.

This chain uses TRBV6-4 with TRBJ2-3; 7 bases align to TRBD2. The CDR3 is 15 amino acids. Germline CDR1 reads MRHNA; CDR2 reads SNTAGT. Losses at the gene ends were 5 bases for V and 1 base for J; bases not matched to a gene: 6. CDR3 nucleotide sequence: TGTGCCAGCAGTTATTCCGCGGGGGGCACAGATACGCAGTATTTT. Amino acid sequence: CASSYSAGGTDTQYF.

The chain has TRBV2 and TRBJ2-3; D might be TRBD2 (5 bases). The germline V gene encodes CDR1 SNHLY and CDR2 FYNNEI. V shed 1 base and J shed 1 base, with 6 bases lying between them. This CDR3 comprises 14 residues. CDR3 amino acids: CASSEGGGTDTQYF. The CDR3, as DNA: TGTGCCAGCAGTGAAGGGGGAGGCACAGATACGCAGTATTTT. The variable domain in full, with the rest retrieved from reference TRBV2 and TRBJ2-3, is EPEVTQTPSHQVTQMGQEVILRCVPISNHLYFYWYRQILGQKVEFLVSFYNNEISEKSEIFDDQFSVERPDGSNFTLKIRSTKLEDSAMYFCASSEGGGTDTQYFGPGTRLTVL.

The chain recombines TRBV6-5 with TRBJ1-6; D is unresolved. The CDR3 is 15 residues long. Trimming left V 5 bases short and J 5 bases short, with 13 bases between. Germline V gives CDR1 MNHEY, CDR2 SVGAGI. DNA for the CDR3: TGTGCCAGCAGTCTAGTGGGTCCTGATAATTCACCCCTCCACTTT. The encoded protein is CASSLVGPDNSPLHF.

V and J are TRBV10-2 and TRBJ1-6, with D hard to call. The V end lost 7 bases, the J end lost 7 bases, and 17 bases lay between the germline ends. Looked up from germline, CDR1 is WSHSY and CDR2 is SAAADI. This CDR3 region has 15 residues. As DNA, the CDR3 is TGCGCCAGCACCCAAAATGCAGTGAACAATTCACCCCTCCACTTT. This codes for CASTQNAVNNSPLHF.

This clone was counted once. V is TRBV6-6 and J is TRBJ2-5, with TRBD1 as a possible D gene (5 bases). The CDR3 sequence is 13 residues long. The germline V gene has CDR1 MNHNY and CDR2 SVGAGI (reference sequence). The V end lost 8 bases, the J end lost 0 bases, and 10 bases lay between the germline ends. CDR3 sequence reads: CASRKGDQETQYF. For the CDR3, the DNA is TGTGCCAGCCGAAAAGGGGACCAAGAGACCCAGTACTTC.

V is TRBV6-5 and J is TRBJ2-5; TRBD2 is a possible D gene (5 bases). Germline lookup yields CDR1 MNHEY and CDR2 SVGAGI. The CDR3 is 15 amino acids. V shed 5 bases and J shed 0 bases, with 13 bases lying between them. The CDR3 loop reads CASSTTTGYQETQYF. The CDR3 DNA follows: TGTGCCAGCAGTACGACGACGGGGTACCAAGAGACCCAGTACTTC.

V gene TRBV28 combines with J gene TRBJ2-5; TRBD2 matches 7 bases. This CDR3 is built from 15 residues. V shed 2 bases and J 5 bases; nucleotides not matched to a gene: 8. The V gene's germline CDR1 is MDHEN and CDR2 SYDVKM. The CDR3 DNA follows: TGTGCCAGCAGTTTACCCGGGAACGGGAGGGAGACCCAGTACTTC. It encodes CASSLPGNGRETQYF.

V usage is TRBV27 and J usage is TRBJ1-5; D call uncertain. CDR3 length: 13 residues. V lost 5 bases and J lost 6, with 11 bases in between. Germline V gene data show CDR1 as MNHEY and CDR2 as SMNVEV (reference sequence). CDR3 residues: CASSAYESQPQHF. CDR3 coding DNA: TGTGCCAGCAGTGCCTATGAAAGTCAGCCCCAGCATTTT.

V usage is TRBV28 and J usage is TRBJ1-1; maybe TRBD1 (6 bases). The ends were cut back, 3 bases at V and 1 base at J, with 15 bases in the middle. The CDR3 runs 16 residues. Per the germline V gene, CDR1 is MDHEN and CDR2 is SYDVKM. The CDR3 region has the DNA TGTGCCAGCAGTTTTGGGGGGGCAGGGGCGAACACTGAAGCTTTCTTT. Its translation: CASSFGGAGANTEAFF.

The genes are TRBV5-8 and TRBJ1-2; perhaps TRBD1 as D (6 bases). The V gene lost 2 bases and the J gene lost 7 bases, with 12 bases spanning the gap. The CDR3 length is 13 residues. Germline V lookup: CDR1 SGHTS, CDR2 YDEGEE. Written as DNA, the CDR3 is TGTGCCAGCAGCTTTCGGACAGTCGGTGGCTACACCTTC. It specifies CASSFRTVGGYTF.